A selection of T cell receptor beta chains follows, all from one sample in a study of blood T cell repertoires in COVID-19. TCRdb keeps only in-frame clones here, not all; method: immunoSEQ multiplex PCR. The sample lists over 50,000 clones; around 84% were seen once. The specimen sequenced was peripheral blood. These receptors all stem from a middle-aged man with acute or convalescent COVID-19. The CDR3 runs from the conserved cysteine through the conserved F or W. The order of the fields is V gene, J gene, D gene, clone size, CDR3 DNA, CDR3 protein. A D gene is named only where the DNA matches it firmly. The size entry is marked missing in some rows and otherwise reads once, few, many or a size class.

TRBV3-1/TRBV3-2	TRBJ1-1	TRBD1	NA	TGTGCCAGCAGCCAGGGACAGACTGAAGCTTTCTTT	CASSQGQTEAFF
TRBV4-1	TRBJ1-4	NA	NA	TGCGCCAGCAGCCCTGGCACAAAACTGTTTTTT	CASSPGTKLFF
TRBV5-5	TRBJ2-3	TRBD2	NA	TGTGCCAGCAGCTGGACTAGCGGGGGCACAGATACGCAGTATTTT	CASSWTSGGTDTQYF
TRBV6-5	TRBJ2-5	NA	NA	TGTGCCAGCAGTTACTCGAGGTACTCCCGTAATTGGAGGGAGTACTTC	CASSYSRYSRNWREYF
TRBV13	TRBJ2-7	TRBD1	NA	TGTGCCAGCAGCGCCGGGACAGGGCGATACGAGCAGTACTTC	CASSAGTGRYEQYF
TRBV7-2	TRBJ2-7	TRBD1	NA	TGTGCCAGCAGCATCACAGGGGGTATCTCCTACGAGCAGTACTTC	CASSITGGISYEQYF
TRBV7-6	TRBJ1-3	NA	few	TGTGCCAGCAGCTTAGTTGGCGGTCACTCTGGAAACACCATATATTTT	CASSLVGGHSGNTIYF
TRBV4-1	TRBJ2-3	NA	NA	TGCGCCAGCAGCCCCCGGCCGGGAGATACGCAGTATTTT	CASSPRPGDTQYF
TRBV6-5	TRBJ2-7	NA	medium-sized	TGTGCCAGCAGTTACGAGGGAGGCTCCTACGAGCAGTACTTC	CASSYEGGSYEQYF
TRBV11-2	TRBJ2-2	TRBD1	once	TGTGCCAGCAGACAGGGGATGACCGGGGAGCTGTTTTTT	CASRQGMTGELFF
TRBV4-2	TRBJ2-5	TRBD2	NA	TGTGCCAGCAGCCAAGATGGTGGTAGCGGGGGACGAGAGACCCAGTACTTC	CASSQDGGSGGRETQYF
TRBV7-9	TRBJ1-3	NA	NA	TGTGCCAGCAGCTTAAGGTCAGGCCCTGGAAACACCATATATTTT	CASSLRSGPGNTIYF
TRBV7-6	TRBJ1-6	NA	NA	TGTGCCAGCAGCCCTCTGGAGGGAAAGAGTTCACCCCTCCACTTT	CASSPLEGKSSPLHF
TRBV7-6	TRBJ2-5	NA	NA	TGTGCCAGCAGCTTAGTGGGCAGGAACCTTCAAGAGACCCAGTACTTC	CASSLVGRNLQETQYF
TRBV6-6	TRBJ2-5	NA	NA	TGTGCCAGCAGTTACAGTCGGGACCAAGAGACCCAGTACTTC	CASSYSRDQETQYF
TRBV6-5	TRBJ1-5	NA	NA	TGTGCCAGCATCGAGGGTAGCAATCAGCCCCAGCATTTT	CASIEGSNQPQHF
TRBV10-3	TRBJ1-3	NA	NA	TGTGCCATCAGTGAGCCAGGCCTCTCTGGAAACACCATATATTTT	CAISEPGLSGNTIYF
TRBV9	TRBJ1-3	NA	NA	TGTGCCAGCAGCGTAGAGCCGAGCTCTGGAAACACCATATATTTT	CASSVEPSSGNTIYF
TRBV24-1	TRBJ2-5	NA	NA	TGTGCCACCAGTGAGTCGCAGTACGCTTCATGGGAGACCCAGTACTTC	CATSESQYASWETQYF
TRBV14	TRBJ2-5	TRBD1	NA	TGTGCCAGCAGCCCTGGGACAGGGTATGGTATAGAGACCCAGTACTTC	CASSPGTGYGIETQYF
TRBV7-6	TRBJ2-4	TRBD2	NA	TGTGCCAGCAGCTTAGGACTAGCGGGGGGAACCAAAAACATTCAGTACTTC	CASSLGLAGGTKNIQYF
TRBV7-9	TRBJ2-3	TRBD2	NA	TGTGCCAGCAGCCCCCGGGGGGGCCTAGCAGATACGCAGTATTTT	CASSPRGGLADTQYF
TRBV21-1	TRBJ1-1	NA	NA	TGTGCCAGCAGCAAAGTTGTTCTGGGTCAGGTATACACTGAAGCTTTCTTT	CASSKVVLGQVYTEAFF
TRBV5-4	TRBJ1-2	TRBD1	NA	TGTGCCAGCAGCTTGGGAGACAGGGAAAGTGGCTACACCTTC	CASSLGDRESGYTF
TRBV28	TRBJ2-7	NA	NA	TGTGCCAGCAGTTTCCCGAGCGGAGGCCAGTGGGTCTACGAGCAGTACTTC	CASSFPSGGQWVYEQYF
TRBV7-6	TRBJ1-1	TRBD1	NA	TGTGCCAGCAGCTTAGCAGTGGGGAAACAGGGGCTGAACACTGAAGCTTTCTTT	CASSLAVGKQGLNTEAFF
TRBV9	TRBJ2-1	NA	few	TGTGCCAGCAGCGTAGAACAGGGTACCTACAATGAGCAGTTCTTC	CASSVEQGTYNEQFF
TRBV25-1	TRBJ1-1	NA	few	TGTGCCAGCAGTGCAGCCCGGGGTTCTAAAGGAGCTTTCTTT	CASSAARGSKGAFF
TRBV19	TRBJ1-6	NA	NA	TGTGCCAGTAGCAGGACAGCCTATAATTCACCCCTCCACTTT	CASSRTAYNSPLHF
TRBV24-1	TRBJ2-7	NA	NA	TGTGCCAGACGGACGGGGAACTACGAGCAGTACTTC	CARRTGNYEQYF
TRBV5-6	TRBJ2-3	TRBD2	NA	TGTGCCAGCAGCTCGACTAGCGGGGGGCGTTTAGATACGCAGTATTTT	CASSSTSGGRLDTQYF
TRBV19	TRBJ2-1	NA	NA	TGTGCCAGCCAATTCAGGTCTCCCTACAATGAGCAGTTCTTC	CASQFRSPYNEQFF
TRBV9	TRBJ1-1	NA	NA	TGTGCCAGCAGCCCCCCCTTTGACAGGACTGAAGCTTTCTTT	CASSPPFDRTEAFF
TRBV3-1/TRBV3-2	TRBJ2-1	NA	once	TGTGCCAGCAGCCAAGGAACTTACGGTAGCTCCTACAATGAGCAGTTCTTC	CASSQGTYGSSYNEQFF
TRBV7-3	TRBJ1-6	NA	NA	TGTGCCAGCAGCTCACGGGGGGGCGATTCACCCCTCCACTTT	CASSSRGGDSPLHF
TRBV6-5	TRBJ1-1	TRBD1	NA	TGTGCCAGCATCCCCGACCGACAGGGTCGAACTGAAGCTTTCTTT	CASIPDRQGRTEAFF
TRBV9	TRBJ2-1	TRBD2	NA	TGTGCCAGCAGCCGAGCGGGGCAGTACAATGAGCAGTTCTTC	CASSRAGQYNEQFF
TRBV6-4	TRBJ2-2	TRBD2	NA	TGTGCCAGCAGTGCTAGCGGGGGGGCCACCGGGGAGCTGTTTTTT	CASSASGGATGELFF